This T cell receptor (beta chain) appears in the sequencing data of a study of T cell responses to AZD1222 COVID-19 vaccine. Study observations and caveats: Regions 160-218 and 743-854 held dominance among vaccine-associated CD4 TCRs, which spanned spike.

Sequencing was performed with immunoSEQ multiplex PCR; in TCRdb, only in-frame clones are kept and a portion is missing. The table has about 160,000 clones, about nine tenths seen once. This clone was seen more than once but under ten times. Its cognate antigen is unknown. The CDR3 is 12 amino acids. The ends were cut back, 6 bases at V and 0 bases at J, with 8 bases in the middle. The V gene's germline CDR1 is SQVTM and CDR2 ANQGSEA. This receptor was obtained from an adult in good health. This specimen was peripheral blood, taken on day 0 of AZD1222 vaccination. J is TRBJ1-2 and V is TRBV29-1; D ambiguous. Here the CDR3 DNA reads TGCAGCGTGAGGACGACTAACTATGGCTACACCTTC. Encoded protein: CSVRTTNYGYTF.